This TCR beta chain was obtained from a study of T-cell memory formation after mild COVID-19. The study's findings and limits: A subset of responding clones appeared in pre-infection memory, suggesting cross-reactive memory joined. Second-wave clones peaking on day 37 lacked confirmed SARS-CoV-2 specificity.

The CDR3 sequence is 12 residues long. Trimming took off 0 bases at V and 11 bases at J, with 11 bases between the two ends. Per the germline V gene, CDR1 is SGHRS and CDR2 is YFSETQ. A 5'RACE reaction primed in the constant segment made cDNA libraries of TCR alpha and TCR beta, and these carried sample barcodes and UMIs. TCRdb reprocessed the 5' RACE reads with MiXCR, giving one entry per CDR3 protein. The repertoire holds 550,000 to 700,000 distinct CDR3 sequences, with approximately 15% as singletons. Concerning this clonotype: What it recognizes is unknown.

This TCR was recovered from an adult woman who had mild COVID-19 (a few samples of this study predate the infection). Cell type and time point are not known. V is TRBV5-1 and J is TRBJ1-1; D possibly corresponds to TRBD1 (6 bases). Sequenced: PBMCs or a T cell subset sorted from them (not recorded which). CDR3: CASSLDGQMAFF. The CDR3 DNA is TGCGCCAGCAGCTTGGATGGACAGATGGCTTTCTTT.